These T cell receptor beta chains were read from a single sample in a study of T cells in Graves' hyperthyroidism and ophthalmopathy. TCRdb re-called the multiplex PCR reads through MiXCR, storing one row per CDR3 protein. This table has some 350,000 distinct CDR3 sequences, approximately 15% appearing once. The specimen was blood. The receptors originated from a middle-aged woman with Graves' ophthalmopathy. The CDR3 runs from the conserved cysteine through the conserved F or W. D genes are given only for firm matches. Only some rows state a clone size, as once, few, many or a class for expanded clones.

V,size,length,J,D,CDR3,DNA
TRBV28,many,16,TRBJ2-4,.,CASSFGWGWDKNIQYF,TGTGCCAGCAGTTTTGGTTGGGGATGGGACAAAAACATTCAGTACTTC
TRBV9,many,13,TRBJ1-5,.,CASSVAGNQPQHF,TGTGCCAGCAGTGTCGCGGGCAATCAGCCCCAGCATTTT
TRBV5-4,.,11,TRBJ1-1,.,CASSSDIEAFF,TGTGCCAGCAGCTCGGACATTGAGGCTTTCTTT
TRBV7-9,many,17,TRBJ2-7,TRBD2,CASSFKSGLAASYEQYF,TGTGCCAGCAGCTTCAAATCCGGACTAGCCGCCTCCTACGAGCAGTACTTC
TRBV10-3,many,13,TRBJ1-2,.,CAITGGVGYGYTF,TGTGCCATCACTGGGGGAGTCGGCTATGGCTACACCTTC
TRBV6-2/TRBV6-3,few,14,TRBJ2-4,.,CASSPQVAKNIQYF,TGTGCCAGCAGTCCTCAGGTGGCCAAAAACATTCAGTACTTC
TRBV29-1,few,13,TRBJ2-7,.,CSALATGAGEQYF,TGCAGCGCCCTAGCAACGGGGGCTGGCGAGCAGTACTTC
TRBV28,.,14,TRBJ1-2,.,CASSFQMRSGGDTF,TGTGCCAGCAGTTTTCAAATGCGGAGCGGCGGGGACACCTTC
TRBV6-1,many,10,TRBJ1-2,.,CASSRGGYTF,TGTGCCAGCAGTCGAGGTGGCTACACCTTC
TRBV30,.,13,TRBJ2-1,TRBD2,CACGGTSLGEQFF,TGTGCCTGCGGGGGGACTAGTCTTGGCGAGCAGTTCTTC
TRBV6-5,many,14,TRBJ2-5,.,CASSYSIGQETQYF,TGTGCCAGCAGTTACTCGATAGGTCAAGAGACCCAGTACTTC
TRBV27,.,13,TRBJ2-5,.,CASSTNRRETQYF,TGTGCCAGCAGCACGAATCGAAGGGAGACCCAGTACTTC
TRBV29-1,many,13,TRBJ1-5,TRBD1,CSVGGAGGQPQHF,TGCAGCGTTGGTGGGGCAGGGGGCCAGCCCCAGCATTTT
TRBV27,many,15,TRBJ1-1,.,CASTPTGSTTREAFF,TGTGCCAGCACGCCGACAGGATCCACCACTCGTGAAGCTTTCTTT
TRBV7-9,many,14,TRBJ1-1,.,CASSLKQVNTEAFF,TGTGCCAGCAGCTTAAAACAAGTGAACACTGAAGCTTTCTTT
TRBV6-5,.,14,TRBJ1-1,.,CASSYKRLNTEAFF,TGTGCCAGCAGTTACAAACGATTGAACACTGAAGCTTTCTTT
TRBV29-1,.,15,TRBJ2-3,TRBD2,CSVKAGLVVTDTQYF,TGCAGCGTTAAGGCTGGACTAGTAGTTACAGATACGCAGTATTTT
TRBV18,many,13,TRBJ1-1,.,CASSPPSRDVTFF,TGTGCCAGCTCACCACCGTCCCGGGATGTGACTTTCTTT
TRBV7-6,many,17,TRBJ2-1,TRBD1,CASSLVGQASSYNEQFF,TGTGCCAGCAGCTTAGTCGGACAGGCGAGCTCCTACAATGAGCAGTTCTTC
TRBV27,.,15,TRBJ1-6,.,CASSLGQGYHSPLHF,TGTGCCAGCAGTTTAGGGCAGGGGTATCATTCACCCCTCCACTTT
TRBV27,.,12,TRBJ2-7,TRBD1,CASSSRGREQYF,TGTGCCAGCAGTTCCAGGGGGCGGGAGCAGTACTTC
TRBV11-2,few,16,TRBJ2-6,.,CASSRDTYSGANVLTF,TGTGCCAGCAGCCGGGACACCTACTCTGGGGCCAACGTCCTGACTTTC
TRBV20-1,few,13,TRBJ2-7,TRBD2,CSARPGGSYEQYF,TGCAGTGCTAGGCCGGGGGGGTCCTACGAGCAGTACTTC
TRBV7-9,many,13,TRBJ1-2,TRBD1,CASSRGTVGGYTF,TGTGCCAGCAGCCGAGGGACAGTCGGCGGCTACACCTTC
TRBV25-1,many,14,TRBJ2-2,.,CASSEFGGSGELFF,TGTGCCAGCAGTGAATTTGGAGGGTCCGGGGAGCTGTTTTTT
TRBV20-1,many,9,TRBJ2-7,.,CSARLGQYF,TGCAGTGCTAGACTGGGGCAGTACTTC
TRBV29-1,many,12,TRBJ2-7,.,CSVEVPSYEQYF,TGCAGCGTTGAAGTCCCCTCCTACGAGCAGTACTTC
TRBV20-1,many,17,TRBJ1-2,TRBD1,CSARVPGTGLFNYGYTF,TGCAGTGCTAGAGTCCCGGGGACAGGACTTTTTAACTATGGCTACACCTTC
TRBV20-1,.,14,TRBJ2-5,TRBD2,CSVDSGTERETQYF,TGCAGTGTGGATAGCGGGACCGAAAGGGAGACCCAGTACTTC